This T cell receptor (beta chain) is drawn from a study of T-cell reconstitution after alpha-beta-depleted transplantation in children. The authors prepared the TCRbeta library with unique molecular identifiers. TCRdb re-derived calls from the PCR reads in MiXCR, one entry per CDR3 protein. The sample includes some 590,000 distinct CDR3 sequences, approximately 10% of them seen just once. The CDR3 totals 12 residues. Trimming removed 8 bases from V and 3 bases from J, with 10 bases in between. This clonotype was seen a handful of times. The chain uses TRBV12-3 or TRBV12-4 and TRBJ1-1, with D hard to call. Specimen: PBMCs from the stem cell graft donor, collected from the stem cell graft. The clonotype originates from a human donor who donated a stem cell graft to a child with acute myeloid leukemia. The CDR3 loop is CASGEPHTEAFF. The CDR3 bases are TGTGCCAGCGGGGAACCCCACACTGAAGCTTTCTTT.